This T cell receptor (beta chain) was obtained from a study of breast tumors, draining lymph nodes, adjacent tissues. Whole-study findings and limits: That most tumor T cells come from lymph nodes remained unproven. Compared with lymph nodes, tumors were less diverse; compared with nontumor tissue, more. Luminal-like breast cancer showed significantly higher tumor–nontumor repertoire similarity than basal-like.

The V gene's germline CDR1 is GTSNPN and CDR2 SVGIG (reference sequence). The CDR3 is 14 amino acids. V lost 2 bases to trimming and J lost 6 bases, with 13 bases between them. TCRdb re-analysed the multiplex PCR reads in MiXCR, keeping a single row per CDR3 protein. The table has tens of thousands of distinct CDR3 sequences, around 40% seen once. This clonotype has ten or more counts. The target antigen is unknown. The chain employs TRBV30 and TRBJ1-4; tentatively, D is TRBD1 (5 bases). Sequenced sample: breast tumor tissue. The TCR was taken from a female donor with breast cancer. Some clones in this sample may be carry-over from other donors' samples. CDR3 bases: TGTGCCTGGAGTCTAGGGGCCTCTGATGAAAAACTGTTTTTT. Amino acid sequence: CAWSLGASDEKLFF. Full variable domain (outside the CDR3, taken from reference TRBV30 and TRBJ1-4): SQTIHQWPATLVQPVGSPLSLECTVEGTSNPNLYWYRQAAGRGLQLLFYSVGIGQISSEVPQNLSASRPQDRQFILSSKKLLLSDSGFYLCAWSLGASDEKLFFGSGTQLSVL.